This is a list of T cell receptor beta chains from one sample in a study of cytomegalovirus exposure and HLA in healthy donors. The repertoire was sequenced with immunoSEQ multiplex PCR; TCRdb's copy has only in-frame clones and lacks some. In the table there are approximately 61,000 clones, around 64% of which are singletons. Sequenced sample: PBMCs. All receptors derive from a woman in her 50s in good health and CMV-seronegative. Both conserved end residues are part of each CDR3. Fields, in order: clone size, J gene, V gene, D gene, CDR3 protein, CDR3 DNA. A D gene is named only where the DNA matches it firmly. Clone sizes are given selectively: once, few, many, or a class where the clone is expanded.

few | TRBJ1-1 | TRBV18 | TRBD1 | CASSTGGTEAFF | TGTGCCAGCTCCACAGGGGGCACTGAAGCTTTCTTT
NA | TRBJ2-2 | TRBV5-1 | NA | CASSPLRKDGELFF | TGCGCCAGCAGCCCCCTGAGGAAGGACGGGGAGCTGTTTTTT
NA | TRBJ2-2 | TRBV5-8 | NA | CASSKGLRTGELFF | TGTGCCAGCAGCAAGGGACTCCGCACCGGGGAGCTGTTTTTT
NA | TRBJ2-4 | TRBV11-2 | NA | CASSLVQGGDRDIQYF | TGTGCCAGCAGCTTAGTTCAGGGTGGGGATCGGGACATTCAGTACTTC
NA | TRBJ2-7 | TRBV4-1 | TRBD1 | CASSLTGVGYEQYF | TGCGCCAGCAGCCTCACAGGGGTAGGCTACGAGCAGTACTTC
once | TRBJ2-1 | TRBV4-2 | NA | CASSQDPTSSYNEQFF | TGTGCCAGCAGCCAAGACCCGACTAGCTCCTACAATGAGCAGTTCTTC
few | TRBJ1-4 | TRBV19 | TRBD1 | CASSMGTATNEKLFF | TGTGCCAGTAGTATGGGGACAGCAACTAATGAAAAACTGTTTTTT
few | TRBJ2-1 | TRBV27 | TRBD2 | CASSFSSGRGYNEQFF | TGTGCCAGCAGTTTCTCTAGCGGGAGAGGCTACAATGAGCAGTTCTTC
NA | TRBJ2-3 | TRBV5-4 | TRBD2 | CASSLPAGDTDTQYF | TGTGCCAGCAGCCTCCCAGCGGGAGATACAGATACGCAGTATTTT
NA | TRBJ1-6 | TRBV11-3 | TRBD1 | CASSHRDSVNSPLHF | TGTGCCAGCAGTCACCGGGACAGCGTTAATTCACCCCTCCACTTT
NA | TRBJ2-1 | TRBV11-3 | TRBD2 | CASSLDGTSGRAKQFF | TGTGCCAGCAGCTTAGATGGGACTAGCGGGAGGGCCAAGCAGTTCTTC
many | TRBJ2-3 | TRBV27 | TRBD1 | CASSPTQGVLSDTQYF | TGTGCCAGCAGTCCCACTCAGGGGGTTTTGTCAGATACGCAGTATTTT
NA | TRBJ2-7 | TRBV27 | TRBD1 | CASSLGQGAHEQYF | TGTGCCAGCAGTTTGGGACAGGGGGCCCACGAGCAGTACTTC
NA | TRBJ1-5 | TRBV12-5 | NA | CASGLRGQGSNQPQHF | TGTGCTAGTGGTTTGAGGGGTCAGGGTAGCAATCAGCCCCAGCATTTT
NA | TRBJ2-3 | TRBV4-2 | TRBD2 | CASSQEGGLAGPDTQYF | TGTGCCAGCAGCCAAGAGGGAGGGCTAGCGGGACCAGATACGCAGTATTTT
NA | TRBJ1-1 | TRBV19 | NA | CASTLNGREGTEAFF | TGTGCCAGTACGTTAAACGGCCGTGAGGGCACTGAAGCTTTCTTT
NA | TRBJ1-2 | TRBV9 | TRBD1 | CASSVAATGGYYGYTF | TGTGCCAGCAGCGTAGCCGCGACAGGGGGATACTATGGCTACACCTTC
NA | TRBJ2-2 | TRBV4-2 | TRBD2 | CASSQAALAGGNTGELFF | TGTGCCAGCAGCCAAGCCGCACTAGCGGGAGGAAATACCGGGGAGCTGTTTTTT
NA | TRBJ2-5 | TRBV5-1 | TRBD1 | CASSSGQGVQETQYF | TGCGCCAGCAGCTCCGGACAGGGGGTCCAGGAGACCCAGTACTTC
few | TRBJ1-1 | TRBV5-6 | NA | CASSLYFLNTEAFF | TGTGCCAGCAGCTTGTACTTTTTGAACACTGAAGCTTTCTTT
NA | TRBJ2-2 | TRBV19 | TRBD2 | CASSSRTSLYTGELFF | TGTGCCAGTAGTTCCCGGACTAGTCTCTACACCGGGGAGCTGTTTTTT
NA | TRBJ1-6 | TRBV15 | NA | CATSGQAGSPLYF | TGTGCCACCAGCGGGCAGGCGGGTTCACCCCTCTACTTT
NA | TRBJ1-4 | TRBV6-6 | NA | CASSAQFGYEKLFF | TGTGCCAGCAGTGCACAGTTCGGTTATGAAAAACTGTTTTTT
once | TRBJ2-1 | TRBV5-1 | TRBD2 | CASSLTRSLAGGGEQFF | TGCGCCAGCAGCTTAACAAGGTCGCTAGCGGGAGGAGGTGAGCAGTTCTTC
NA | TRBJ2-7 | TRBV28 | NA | CASSLSRELYEQYF | TGTGCCAGCAGTTTATCGAGGGAGCTCTACGAGCAGTACTTC
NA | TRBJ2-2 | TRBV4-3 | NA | CASSQAGLTGELFF | TGCGCCAGCAGCCAAGCCGGACTAACCGGGGAGCTGTTTTTT
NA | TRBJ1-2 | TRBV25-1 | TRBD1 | CASSEYNGDRDGYTF | TGTGCCAGCAGTGAATATAACGGAGACAGGGATGGCTACACCTTC
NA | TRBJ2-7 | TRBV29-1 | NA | CSVATVSYEQYF | TGCAGCGTGGCGACAGTCTCCTACGAGCAGTACTTC
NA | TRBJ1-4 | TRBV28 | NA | CASKGEYANEKLFF | TGTGCCAGCAAAGGGGAATATGCTAATGAAAAACTGTTTTTT
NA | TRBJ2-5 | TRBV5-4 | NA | CASSSRRVSETQYF | TGTGCCAGCAGCTCGCGGCGGGTCTCAGAGACCCAGTACTTC
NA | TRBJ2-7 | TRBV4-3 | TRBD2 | CASSQGASGSYEQYF | TGCGCCAGCAGCCAGGGGGCTAGCGGGAGCTACGAGCAGTACTTC
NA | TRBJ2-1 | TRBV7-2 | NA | CASQIGPAYNEQFF | TGTGCCAGTCAAATTGGGCCGGCCTACAATGAGCAGTTCTTC
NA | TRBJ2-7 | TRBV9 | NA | CASSVSAGFSYEQYF | TGTGCCAGCAGCGTCTCGGCAGGGTTCTCCTACGAGCAGTACTTC
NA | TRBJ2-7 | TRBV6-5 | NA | CASSSGAYEQYF | TGTGCCAGCAGTTCAGGTGCCTACGAGCAGTACTTC
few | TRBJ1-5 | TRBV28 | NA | CASSRLDSLLQPQHF | TGTGCCAGCAGCCGTCTGGACAGCCTTCTCCAGCCCCAGCATTTT